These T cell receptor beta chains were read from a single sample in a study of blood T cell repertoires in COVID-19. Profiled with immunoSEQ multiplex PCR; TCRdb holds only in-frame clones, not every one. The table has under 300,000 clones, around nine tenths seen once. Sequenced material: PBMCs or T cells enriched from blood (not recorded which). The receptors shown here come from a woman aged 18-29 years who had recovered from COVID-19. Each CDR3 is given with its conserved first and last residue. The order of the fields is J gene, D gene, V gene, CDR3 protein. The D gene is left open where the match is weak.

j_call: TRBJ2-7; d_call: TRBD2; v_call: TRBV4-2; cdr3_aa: CASSRDSTSGGPYEQYF
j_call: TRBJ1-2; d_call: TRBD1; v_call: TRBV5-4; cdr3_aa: CASSLEGRGRGYTF
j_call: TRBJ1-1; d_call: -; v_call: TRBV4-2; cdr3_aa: CASSQATFLNTEAFF
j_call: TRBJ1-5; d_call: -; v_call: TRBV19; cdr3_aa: CASSMEEYNQPQHF
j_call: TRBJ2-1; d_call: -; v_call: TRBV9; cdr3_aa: CASSVEEGWNEQFF
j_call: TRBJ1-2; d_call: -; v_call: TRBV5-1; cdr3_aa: CASSLGGANYGYTF
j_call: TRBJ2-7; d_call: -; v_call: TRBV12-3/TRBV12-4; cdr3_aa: CASSSITYEQYF
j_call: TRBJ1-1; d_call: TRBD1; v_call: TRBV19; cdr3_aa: CATGTGGDTEAFF
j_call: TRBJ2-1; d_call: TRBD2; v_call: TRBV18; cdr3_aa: CASSPGSGGVYNEQFF
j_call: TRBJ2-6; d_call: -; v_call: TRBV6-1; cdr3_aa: CASSELSGANVLTF
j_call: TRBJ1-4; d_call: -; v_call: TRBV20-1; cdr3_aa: CSASRSANEKLFF
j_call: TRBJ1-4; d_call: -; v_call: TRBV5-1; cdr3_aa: CASSSGTGDEKLFF
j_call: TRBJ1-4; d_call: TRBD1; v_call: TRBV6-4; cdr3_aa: CASSPGQGQGKLFF
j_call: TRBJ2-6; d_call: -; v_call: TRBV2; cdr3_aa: CASLGLGANVLTF
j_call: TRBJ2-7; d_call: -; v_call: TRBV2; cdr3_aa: CASSGAPRQVPGYF
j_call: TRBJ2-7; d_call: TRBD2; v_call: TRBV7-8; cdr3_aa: CASSPGLAGISYEQYF
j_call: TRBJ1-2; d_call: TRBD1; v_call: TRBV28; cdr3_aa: CASSLIGQGAGYGYTF
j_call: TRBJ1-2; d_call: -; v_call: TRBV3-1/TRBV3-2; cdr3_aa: CASSSSTAGPFGYTF
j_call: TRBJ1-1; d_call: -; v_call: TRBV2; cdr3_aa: CASGQGSLIRPAFF
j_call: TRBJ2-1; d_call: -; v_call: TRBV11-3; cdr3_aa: CASSLPTGLQGEQFF
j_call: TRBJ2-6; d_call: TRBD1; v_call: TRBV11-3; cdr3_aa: CASSLGQGSSGANVLTF
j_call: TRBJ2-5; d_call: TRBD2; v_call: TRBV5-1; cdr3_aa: CASSLVSGAVETQYF
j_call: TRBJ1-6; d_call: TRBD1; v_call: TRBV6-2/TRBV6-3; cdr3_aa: CASSSPGTGGNSPLHF
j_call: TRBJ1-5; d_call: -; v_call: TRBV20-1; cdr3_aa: CSTNQPQHF
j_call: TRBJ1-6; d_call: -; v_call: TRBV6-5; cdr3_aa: CASSRARMTPLHF
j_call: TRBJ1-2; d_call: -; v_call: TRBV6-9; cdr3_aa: CASSYLGYTF
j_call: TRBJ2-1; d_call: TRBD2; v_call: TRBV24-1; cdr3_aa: CATSDIRSLAGEGYNEQFF
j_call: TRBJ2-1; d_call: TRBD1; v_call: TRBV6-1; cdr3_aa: CASSEDRGKVADEQFF
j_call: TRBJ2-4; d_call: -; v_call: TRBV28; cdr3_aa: CASSLFPIGIAKNIQYF
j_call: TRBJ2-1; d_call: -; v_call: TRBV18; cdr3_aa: CASSPPGGQFEQFF
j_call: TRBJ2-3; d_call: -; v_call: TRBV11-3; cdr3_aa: CASSLSLDTQYF
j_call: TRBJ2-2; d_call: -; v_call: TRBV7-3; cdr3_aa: CASSLALGGSNTGELFF
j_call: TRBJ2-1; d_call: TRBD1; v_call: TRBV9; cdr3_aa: CASRAGTGGLSSYNEQFF
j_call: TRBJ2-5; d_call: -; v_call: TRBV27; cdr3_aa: CASYSLGGSETQYF
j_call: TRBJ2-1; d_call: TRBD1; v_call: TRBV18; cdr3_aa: CASSVGQAFNEQFF
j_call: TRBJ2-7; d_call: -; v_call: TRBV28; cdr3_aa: CASSLLTRFYEQYF
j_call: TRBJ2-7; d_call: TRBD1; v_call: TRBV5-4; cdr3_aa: CASSLAGTGPLYEQYF
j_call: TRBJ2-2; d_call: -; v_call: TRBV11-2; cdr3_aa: CASSLDLAAGELFF
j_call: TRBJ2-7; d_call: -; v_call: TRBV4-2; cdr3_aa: CASSQSVRASTDYEQYF
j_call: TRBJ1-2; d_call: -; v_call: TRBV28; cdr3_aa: CASSPTPVLGYGYTF
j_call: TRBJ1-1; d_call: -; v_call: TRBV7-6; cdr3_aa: CASSRRGNTEAFF